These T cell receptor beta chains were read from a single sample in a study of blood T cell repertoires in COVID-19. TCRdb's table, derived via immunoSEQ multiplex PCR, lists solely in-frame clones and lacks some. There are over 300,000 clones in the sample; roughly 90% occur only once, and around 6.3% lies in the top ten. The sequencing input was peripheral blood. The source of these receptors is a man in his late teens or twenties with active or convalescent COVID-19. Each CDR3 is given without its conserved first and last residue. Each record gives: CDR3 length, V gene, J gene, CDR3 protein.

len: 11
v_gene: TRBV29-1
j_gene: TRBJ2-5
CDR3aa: SAGGRFQETQY

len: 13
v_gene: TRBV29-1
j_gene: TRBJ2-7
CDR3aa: SVEGDREDSYEQY

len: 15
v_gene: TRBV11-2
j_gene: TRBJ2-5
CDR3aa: ASSLTNAGLGIQTQY

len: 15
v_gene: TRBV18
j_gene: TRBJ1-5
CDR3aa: ASSPFIALDSNQPQH

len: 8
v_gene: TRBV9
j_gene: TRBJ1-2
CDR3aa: ASGTYGYT

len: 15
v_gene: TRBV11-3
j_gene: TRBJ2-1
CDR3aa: ASSSTSGRASYNEQF

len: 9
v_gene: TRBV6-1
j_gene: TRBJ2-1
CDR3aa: ASSDGIRRF

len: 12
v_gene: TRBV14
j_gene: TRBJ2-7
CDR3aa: ASSRWTGSGEQY

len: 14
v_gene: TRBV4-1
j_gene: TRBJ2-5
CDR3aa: ASSQEAGQGGETQY

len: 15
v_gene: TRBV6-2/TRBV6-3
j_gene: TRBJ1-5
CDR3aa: ASSYALSGHPNQPQH

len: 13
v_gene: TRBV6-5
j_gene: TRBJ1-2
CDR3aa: ASSYRDRPNYGYT

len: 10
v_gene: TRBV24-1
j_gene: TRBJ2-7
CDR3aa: ATSAGGNEQY

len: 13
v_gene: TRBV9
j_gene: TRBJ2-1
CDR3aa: ASSVASLADNEQF

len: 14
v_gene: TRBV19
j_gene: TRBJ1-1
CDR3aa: ASSIGRRQSNTEAF

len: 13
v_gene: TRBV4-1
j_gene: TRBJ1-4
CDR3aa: ASSRGTATNEKLF

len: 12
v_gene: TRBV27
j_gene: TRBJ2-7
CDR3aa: ASSLGQGTVEQY

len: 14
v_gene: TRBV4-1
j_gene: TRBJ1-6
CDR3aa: ASSQEGTGGLSPLH

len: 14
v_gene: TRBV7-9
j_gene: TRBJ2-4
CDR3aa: ASSLGTGLAKNIQY

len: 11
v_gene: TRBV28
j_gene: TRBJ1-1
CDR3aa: ASITGVGTEAF

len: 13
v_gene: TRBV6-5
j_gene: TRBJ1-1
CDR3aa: ASTLTQGGNTEAF